This T cell receptor (beta chain) came from a study of CD8+CD57+ T cells in acquired aplastic anemia. Many counts were recorded for this clonotype. Patients chosen for sequencing had shown CD8+CD57+ cell expansion by flow cytometry. CDR3 and TCR beta VDJ profiling relied on a genomic DNA template. TCRdb re-called the reads through MiXCR, storing one row per CDR3 protein. This sample yields 450,000 to 600,000 distinct CDR3 sequences, of which under 40% are seen a single time; roughly 0.8% belongs to the top ten. The TCR was taken from a human donor with aplastic anemia. The source material was sorted CD4+, CD8+, or CD8+CD57+ T cells (not recorded which) from PBMCs.

In DNA, the CDR3 is TGTGCCAGCAGCTTAGGGACAGCGATTAACTATGGCTACACCTTC. Its translation: CASSLGTAINYGYTF. V is TRBV7-9 and J is TRBJ1-2; tentatively, D is TRBD1 (6 bases). The CDR3 totals 15 residues. Germline CDR1 is SEHNR and CDR2 is FQNEAQ (reference sequence). V gave up 1 base and J gave up 1 base, with 10 bases separating them.